The source of this T cell receptor beta chain is a study of T cell responses to AZD1222 COVID-19 vaccine. This CDR3 is built from 13 residues. V lost 8 bases to trimming and J lost 4 bases, with 12 bases between them. Germline V gene sequence: CDR1 SGHTA, CDR2 FQGTGA. Sequencing was performed with immunoSEQ multiplex PCR; in TCRdb, only in-frame clones are kept and a portion is missing. The table includes some 120,000 clones, around nine tenths detected once. The chain recombines TRBV7-3 with TRBJ1-3; maybe TRBD1 (5 bases). The sequencing here drew on peripheral blood, taken on day 0 of MenACWY control vaccination. The origin of this receptor is an adult in good health. In nucleotides, the CDR3 is TGTGCCAGCGGGGCGGCAGGAGGAAACACCATATATTTT. Translated, it gives CASGAAGGNTIYF.